This T cell receptor (beta chain) was observed in a study of beta chain features in type 1 diabetes. Regarding the study as a whole: The study found moderately but significantly shorter TCRB CDR3s in all four CD4+ subsets of Type 1 diabetes patients.

The CDR3 spans 13 residues. The germline V gene encodes CDR1 MRHNA and CDR2 SNTAGT. V lost 0 bases and J lost 7, with 7 bases in between. Comments on this clone: As yet, its antigen is unknown.

Sequenced material consisted of expressed TCRB transcripts (all of the isolated RNA was reverse transcribed). Data came from immunoSEQ multiplex PCR; TCRdb stores just in-frame clones and leaves some out. The data hold tens of thousands of clones, with 66% observed a single time. The source material was Tregs from blood. This TCR was sampled from a man aged 25-40 years with type 1 diabetes. Some clones in this sample may be carry-over from other donors' samples. The V gene is TRBV6-4, the J gene TRBJ2-1; D gene uncertain. CDR3 bases: TGTGCCAGCAGTGACTCTCTCGGGAATGAGCAGTTCTTC. The encoded protein is CASSDSLGNEQFF.